This is a list of T cell receptor beta chains from one sample in a study of blood T cell repertoires in COVID-19. Assay: immunoSEQ multiplex PCR; the TCRdb copy retains only in-frame clones and omits some. The repertoire holds about 300,000 clones, with 86% as singletons. The source material was peripheral blood. These receptors originate from a woman aged 45-60 years with acute or convalescent COVID-19. Each CDR3 is given with its conserved first and last residue. The D gene is left open where the match is weak. Clone sizes are given selectively: once, few, many, or a class where the clone is expanded.

abundance,j_gene,d_gene,v_gene,CDR3nt,CDR3aa
.,TRBJ2-5,TRBD1,TRBV5-4,TGTGCCAGCAGCCCCTGGGGACAGGGGGAAGAGACCCAGTACTTC,CASSPWGQGEETQYF
.,TRBJ2-2,TRBD1,TRBV7-3,TGTGCCAGCAGCATACAGGGGACCGGGGAGCTGTTTTTT,CASSIQGTGELFF
.,TRBJ2-1,.,TRBV7-2,TGTGCCAGCAGCTTAGAGGCGACAGTATACAATGAGCAGTTCTTC,CASSLEATVYNEQFF
.,TRBJ2-2,TRBD2,TRBV27,TGTGCCAGCAGCAGGACTAGCGGGACCGGGGAGCTGTTTTTT,CASSRTSGTGELFF
.,TRBJ2-1,TRBD2,TRBV7-3,TGTGCCAGCAGCTTAACTAGCGGGAATTACAATGAGCAGTTCTTC,CASSLTSGNYNEQFF
.,TRBJ2-4,TRBD2,TRBV3-1/TRBV3-2,TGTGCCAGCAGAGTACAAGAGACCCGACACCTAGCGGGTTACCCCAAAAACATTCAGTACTTC,CASRVQETRHLAGYPKNIQYF
.,TRBJ2-2,.,TRBV7-3,TGTGCCAGCAGCTTGGCAGGGGCGGAGAACACCGGGGAGCTGTTTTTT,CASSLAGAENTGELFF
.,TRBJ2-3,TRBD2,TRBV7-9,TGTGCCAGCAGCTCCGGGACTAGGTTCGCAGATACGCAGTATTTT,CASSSGTRFADTQYF
.,TRBJ2-1,.,TRBV5-1,TGCGCCAGCAGGCCGTCGGGAGCATATGAGCAGTTCTTC,CASRPSGAYEQFF
.,TRBJ1-1,TRBD1,TRBV5-1,TGCGCCAGCAGCCCGACAGGGATGAACACTGAAGCTTTCTTT,CASSPTGMNTEAFF
.,TRBJ2-1,.,TRBV4-2,TGTGCCAGCAGCCAAGACCGCAATGAGCAGTTCTTC,CASSQDRNEQFF
.,TRBJ1-5,TRBD1,TRBV18,TGTGCCAGCTCCCCGACAGGGGTCCATAGCAATCAGCCCCAGCATTTT,CASSPTGVHSNQPQHF
.,TRBJ1-5,TRBD1,TRBV7-2,TGTGCCAGCAGCTTAACAGGGGGCTGGGGCAATCAGCCCCAGCATTTT,CASSLTGGWGNQPQHF
.,TRBJ2-6,.,TRBV7-2,TGTGCCAGCAGCTTTACCTTTTGGGGGGACGGGGCCAACGTCCTGACTTTC,CASSFTFWGDGANVLTF
.,TRBJ1-5,.,TRBV6-1,TGTGCCAGCAGTGAAAGACAGCGCTCTAAGGGCAATCAGCCCCAGCATTTT,CASSERQRSKGNQPQHF
.,TRBJ2-7,.,TRBV9,TGTGCCAGCAGCGTAGGGTCAGCCTACGAGCAGTACTTC,CASSVGSAYEQYF
.,TRBJ2-1,TRBD2,TRBV27,TGTGCCAGCAGTTTCCTAGCGGGAGCCTACAATGAGCAGTTCTTC,CASSFLAGAYNEQFF
.,TRBJ2-7,TRBD1,TRBV10-3,TGTGCCATCAGCTCGGGACAGGGTAACGAGCAGTACTTC,CAISSGQGNEQYF
.,TRBJ1-5,TRBD1,TRBV6-1,TGTGCCAGCAGTGAATTGGAGACAGGGGGCCATCAGCCCCAGCATTTT,CASSELETGGHQPQHF
.,TRBJ2-3,TRBD1,TRBV19,TGTGCCAGTAGATCGGGACAGGGACCAGGTACGCAGTATTTT,CASRSGQGPGTQYF
.,TRBJ1-1,.,TRBV9,TGTGCCAGCAGCGTAGGTGGAGGGTGGACCACTGAAGCTTTCTTT,CASSVGGGWTTEAFF
.,TRBJ2-7,TRBD1,TRBV7-8,TGTGCCAGCAGCTTAGGCCTGACAGGGGGCTACGAGCAGTACTTC,CASSLGLTGGYEQYF
.,TRBJ1-2,TRBD1,TRBV5-1,TGCGCCAGCAGCGGGACAGGGACCGGCTACACCTTC,CASSGTGTGYTF
.,TRBJ2-1,TRBD2,TRBV28,TGTGCCAGCAATAGCGGGAGGGCCTACAATGAGCAGTTCTTC,CASNSGRAYNEQFF
.,TRBJ1-6,TRBD1,TRBV6-4,TGTGCCAGCAGAACGGACAGGTTTTCACCCCTCCACTTT,CASRTDRFSPLHF
.,TRBJ2-1,TRBD1,TRBV29-1,TGCAGCGTTGTCACAGGGGGTGTAAATGAGCAGTTCTTC,CSVVTGGVNEQFF
.,TRBJ1-6,.,TRBV28,TGTGCCAGCATAGAGGACTATAATTCACCCCTCCACTTT,CASIEDYNSPLHF
.,TRBJ1-1,.,TRBV5-1,TGCGCCAGCAGCTTGGGTGTCGGGTCAGGGTCTTTGAGCACTGAAGCTTTCTTT,CASSLGVGSGSLSTEAFF
.,TRBJ2-6,.,TRBV28,TGTGCCAGCAGGCCGACTACCTCTGGGGCCAACGTCCTGACTTTC,CASRPTTSGANVLTF
.,TRBJ2-7,TRBD2,TRBV10-2,TGCGCCAGCAGTGATCAGCGGGAGGGCTCCAGGGAGCAGTACTTC,CASSDQREGSREQYF
few,TRBJ2-3,TRBD2,TRBV27,TGTGCCTGGGACAAGCGGGAGCTACTTCGCACAGATACGCAGTATTTT,CAWDKRELLRTDTQYF
once,TRBJ2-7,TRBD2,TRBV14,TGTGCCAGCAGCTTCGGACTAGCGGGAGGCGAGCAGTACTTC,CASSFGLAGGEQYF
once,TRBJ2-1,TRBD1,TRBV2,TGTGCCACGCGCTGGGGGACAGGGGACAATGAGCAGTTCTTC,CATRWGTGDNEQFF
.,TRBJ2-7,.,TRBV7-9,TGTGCCAGCAGCCCCCGGACACAATCCTACGAGCAGTACTTC,CASSPRTQSYEQYF
.,TRBJ1-4,TRBD1,TRBV9,TGTGCCAGCAGCAACGACAGGGCGGCTAATGAAAAACTGTTTTTT,CASSNDRAANEKLFF
few,TRBJ1-6,TRBD1,TRBV6-2/TRBV6-3,TGTGCCAGCAGTTACTCGGCACGGACAGGGGCGATCGGATCACCCCTCCACTTT,CASSYSARTGAIGSPLHF
.,TRBJ1-2,.,TRBV20-1,TGCAGTGCTAGTACAGATTATGGCTACACCTTC,CSASTDYGYTF
.,TRBJ1-5,.,TRBV28,TGTGCCAGCAGCCCTACTCGACAGTCAGGCAATCAGCCCCAGCATTTT,CASSPTRQSGNQPQHF
.,TRBJ1-2,.,TRBV6-5,TGTGCCAGCGGCAGACGGGACTATGGCTACACCTTC,CASGRRDYGYTF
.,TRBJ1-6,.,TRBV5-1,TGCGCCAGCAGCTTGAGTAGCTTTGTTAATTCACCCCTCCACTTT,CASSLSSFVNSPLHF
.,TRBJ2-3,.,TRBV24-1,TGTGCCACCAGTGACCCCGGGTCCCCCGGGGATACGCAGTATTTT,CATSDPGSPGDTQYF
.,TRBJ2-5,TRBD1,TRBV28,TGTGCCAGCAGTTTATGGGGGACAGGGGACCAAGAGACCCAGTACTTC,CASSLWGTGDQETQYF
few,TRBJ2-7,TRBD1,TRBV7-8,TGTGCCAGCAGCCGCCGGGACAGGATCCGCGAGCAGTACTTC,CASSRRDRIREQYF
.,TRBJ2-7,TRBD1,TRBV30,TGTGCCTCATTATACGGCGACAGGGCGCGTCTGTACTTC,CASLYGDRARLYF
.,TRBJ2-3,.,TRBV27,TGTGCCAGCAGTTGGGGACTTACCACAGATACGCAGTATTTT,CASSWGLTTDTQYF
.,TRBJ2-3,.,TRBV30,TGTGCCGGATTCCCGACTAGTAGTTTCACAGATACGCAGTATTTT,CAGFPTSSFTDTQYF
once,TRBJ2-5,.,TRBV5-1,TGCGCCAGCAGCTTGGACACGCCGGGGACCCAGTACTTC,CASSLDTPGTQYF
.,TRBJ1-2,.,TRBV19,TGTGCCAGTAGTAACAGGCGCTATGGCTACACCTTC,CASSNRRYGYTF
.,TRBJ2-2,TRBD1,TRBV18,TGTGCCAGCTCACCACGGACAGGGGGCGACACCGGGGAGCTGTTTTTT,CASSPRTGGDTGELFF